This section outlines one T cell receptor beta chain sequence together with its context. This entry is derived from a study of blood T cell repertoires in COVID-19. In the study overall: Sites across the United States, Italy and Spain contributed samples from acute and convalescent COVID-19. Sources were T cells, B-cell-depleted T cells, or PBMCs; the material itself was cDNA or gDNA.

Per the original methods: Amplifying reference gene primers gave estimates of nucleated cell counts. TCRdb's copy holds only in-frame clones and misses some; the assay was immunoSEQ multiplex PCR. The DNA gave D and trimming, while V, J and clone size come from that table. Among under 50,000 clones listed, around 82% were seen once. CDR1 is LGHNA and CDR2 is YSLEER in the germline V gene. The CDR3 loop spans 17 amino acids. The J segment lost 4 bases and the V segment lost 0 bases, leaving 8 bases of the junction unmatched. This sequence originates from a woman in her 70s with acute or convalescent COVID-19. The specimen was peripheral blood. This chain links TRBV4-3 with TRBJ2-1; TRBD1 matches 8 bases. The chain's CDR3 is CASSQDPGRGPYNEQFF. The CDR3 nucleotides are TGCGCCAGCAGCCAAGATCCTGGCAGGGGGCCTTACAATGAGCAGTTCTTC.